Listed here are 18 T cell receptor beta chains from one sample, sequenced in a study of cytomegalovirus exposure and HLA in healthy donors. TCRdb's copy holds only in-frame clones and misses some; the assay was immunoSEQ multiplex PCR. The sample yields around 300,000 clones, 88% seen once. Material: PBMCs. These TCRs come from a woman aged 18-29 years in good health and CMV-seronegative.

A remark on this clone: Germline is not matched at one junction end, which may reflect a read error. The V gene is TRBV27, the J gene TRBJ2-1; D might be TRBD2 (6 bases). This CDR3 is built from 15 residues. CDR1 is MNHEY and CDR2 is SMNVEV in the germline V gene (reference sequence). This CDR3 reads CASSLYRDSYNEQFF. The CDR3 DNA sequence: TGTGCCAGCAGCTTATATCGGGACTCATACAATGAGCAGTTCTTC.

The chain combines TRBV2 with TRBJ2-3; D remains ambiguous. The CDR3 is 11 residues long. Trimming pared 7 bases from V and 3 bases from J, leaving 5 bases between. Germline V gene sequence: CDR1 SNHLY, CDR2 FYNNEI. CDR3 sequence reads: CASTLTDTQYF. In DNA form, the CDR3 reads TGTGCCAGCACCTTGACAGATACGCAGTATTTT.

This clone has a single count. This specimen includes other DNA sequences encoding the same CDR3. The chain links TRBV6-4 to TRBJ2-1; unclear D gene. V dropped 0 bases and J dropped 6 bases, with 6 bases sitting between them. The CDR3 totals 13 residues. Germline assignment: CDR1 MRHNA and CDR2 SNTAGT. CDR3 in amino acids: CASSDSPSNEQFF. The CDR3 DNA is TGTGCCAGCAGTGACTCCCCCTCCAATGAGCAGTTCTTC.

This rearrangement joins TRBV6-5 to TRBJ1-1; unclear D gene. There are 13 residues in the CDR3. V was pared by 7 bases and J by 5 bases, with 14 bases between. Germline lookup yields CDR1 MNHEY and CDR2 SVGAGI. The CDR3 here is CASTSQRGTEAFF. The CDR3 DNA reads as TGTGCCAGCACATCGCAGCGCGGGACTGAAGCTTTCTTT.

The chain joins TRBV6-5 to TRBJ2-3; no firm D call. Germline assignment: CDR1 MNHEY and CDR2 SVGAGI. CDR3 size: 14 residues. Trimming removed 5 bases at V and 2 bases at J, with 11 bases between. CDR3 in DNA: TGTGCCAGCAGTACCGTAGCCGACACAGATACGCAGTATTTT. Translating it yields CASSTVADTDTQYF.

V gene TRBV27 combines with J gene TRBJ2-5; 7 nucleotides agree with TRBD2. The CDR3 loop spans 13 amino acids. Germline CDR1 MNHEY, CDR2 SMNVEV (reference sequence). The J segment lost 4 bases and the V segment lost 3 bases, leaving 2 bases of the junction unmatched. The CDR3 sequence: CASSFRGVETQYF. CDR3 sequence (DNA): TGTGCCAGCAGTTTTCGGGGGGTAGAGACCCAGTACTTC.

This CDR3 reads CASSEAPGSGNTIYF. The CDR3 DNA sequence: TGTGCCAGCAGTGAAGCACCAGGCTCTGGAAACACCATATATTTT. The rearrangement joins TRBV6-1 to TRBJ1-3; D uncertain. CDR1 and CDR2 from the germline V gene are MNHNS and SASEGT. The CDR3 is made up of 15 amino acids. V was pared by 0 bases and J by 0 bases, with 6 bases between.

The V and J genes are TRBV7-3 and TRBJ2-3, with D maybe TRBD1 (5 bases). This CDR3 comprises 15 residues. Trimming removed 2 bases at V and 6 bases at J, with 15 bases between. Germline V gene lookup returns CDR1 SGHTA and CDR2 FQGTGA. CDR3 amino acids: CASSLGARDDDTQYF. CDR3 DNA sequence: TGTGCCAGCAGCTTAGGGGCAAGGGATGATGATACGCAGTATTTT.

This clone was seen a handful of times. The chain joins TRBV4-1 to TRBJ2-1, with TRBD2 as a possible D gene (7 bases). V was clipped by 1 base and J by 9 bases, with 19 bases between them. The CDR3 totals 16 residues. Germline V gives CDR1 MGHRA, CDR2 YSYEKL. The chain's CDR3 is CASSQVGSGGASEQFF. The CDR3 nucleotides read TGCGCCAGCAGCCAAGTGGGTTCTGGGGGGGCTAGTGAGCAGTTCTTC.

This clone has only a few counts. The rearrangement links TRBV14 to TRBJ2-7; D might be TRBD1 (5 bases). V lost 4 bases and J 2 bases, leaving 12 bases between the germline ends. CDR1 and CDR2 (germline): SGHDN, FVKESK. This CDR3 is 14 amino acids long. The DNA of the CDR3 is TGTGCCAGCAGCCTCTTAGACAGAACCTACGAGCAGTACTTC. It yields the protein CASSLLDRTYEQYF. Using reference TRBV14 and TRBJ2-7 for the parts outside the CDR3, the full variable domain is EAGVTQFPSHSVIEKGQTVTLRCDPISGHDNLYWYRRVMGKEIKFLLHFVKESKQDESGMPNNRFLAERTGGTYSTLKVQPAELEDSGVYFCASSLLDRTYEQYFGPGTRLTVT.

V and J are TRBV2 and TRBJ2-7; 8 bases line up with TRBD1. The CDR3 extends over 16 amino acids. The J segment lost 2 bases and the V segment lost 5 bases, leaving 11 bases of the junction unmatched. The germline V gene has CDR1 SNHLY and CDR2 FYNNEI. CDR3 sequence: CASSPGTGSTTYEQYF. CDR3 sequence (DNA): TGTGCCAGCAGTCCCGGGACAGGCTCTACTACCTACGAGCAGTACTTC.

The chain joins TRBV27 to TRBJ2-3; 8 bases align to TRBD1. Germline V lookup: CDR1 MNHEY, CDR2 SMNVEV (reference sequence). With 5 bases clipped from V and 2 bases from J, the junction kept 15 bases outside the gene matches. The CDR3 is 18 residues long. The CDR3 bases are TGTGCCAGCAGTGGCACGGACAGGGCTTGGGCTTACACAGATACGCAGTATTTT. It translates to CASSGTDRAWAYTDTQYF.

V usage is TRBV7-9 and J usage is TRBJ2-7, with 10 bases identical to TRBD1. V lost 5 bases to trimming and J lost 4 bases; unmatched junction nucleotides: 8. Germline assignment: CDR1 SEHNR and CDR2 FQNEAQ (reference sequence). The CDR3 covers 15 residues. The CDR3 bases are TGTGCCAGCAGCCTCCGGACAGGGGGGACGTACGAGCAGTACTTC. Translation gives CASSLRTGGTYEQYF.

Written as DNA, the CDR3 is TGCGCCAGCAGTGAGGGACTAGCGGGAACGCAGTATTTT. Its protein product is CASSEGLAGTQYF. The V and J genes are TRBV10-2 and TRBJ2-3; the match to TRBD2 covers 12 bases. Trimming cost V 2 bases and J 9 bases; bases outside gene matches: 0. CDR1 is WSHSY and CDR2 is SAAADI in the germline V gene. The CDR3 has 13 residues.

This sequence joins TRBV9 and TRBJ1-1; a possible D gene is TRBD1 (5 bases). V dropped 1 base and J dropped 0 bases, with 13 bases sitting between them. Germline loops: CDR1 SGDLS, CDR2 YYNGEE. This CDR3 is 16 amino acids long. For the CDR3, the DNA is TGTGCCAGCAGCGTATTGCCTGGGGCTATGAACACTGAAGCTTTCTTT. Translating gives CASSVLPGAMNTEAFF.

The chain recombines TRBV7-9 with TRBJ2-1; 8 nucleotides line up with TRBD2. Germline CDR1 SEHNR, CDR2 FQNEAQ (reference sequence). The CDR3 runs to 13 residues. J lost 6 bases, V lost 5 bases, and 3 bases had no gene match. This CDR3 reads CASSESGSNEQFF. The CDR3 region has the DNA TGTGCCAGCAGCGAAAGCGGGAGCAATGAGCAGTTCTTC. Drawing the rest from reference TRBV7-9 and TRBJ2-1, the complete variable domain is DTGVSQNPRHKITKRGQNVTFRCDPISEHNRLYWYRQTLGQGPEFLTYFQNEAQLEKSRLLSDRFSAERPKGSFSTLEIQRTEQGDSAMYLCASSESGSNEQFFGPGTRLTVL.

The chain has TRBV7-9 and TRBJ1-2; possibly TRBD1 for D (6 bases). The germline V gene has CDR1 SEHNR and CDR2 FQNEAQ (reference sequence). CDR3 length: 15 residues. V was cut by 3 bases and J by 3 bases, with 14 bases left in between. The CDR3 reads CASSLSRDTDYGYTF. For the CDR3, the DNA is TGTGCCAGCAGCTTGAGTAGGGACACCGACTATGGCTACACCTTC.

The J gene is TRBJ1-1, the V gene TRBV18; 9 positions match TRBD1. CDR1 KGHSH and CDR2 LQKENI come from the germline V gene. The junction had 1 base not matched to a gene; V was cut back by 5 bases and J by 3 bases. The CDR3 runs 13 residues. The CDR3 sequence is CASSRQGDTEAFF. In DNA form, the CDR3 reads TGTGCCAGCTCAAGACAGGGGGACACTGAAGCTTTCTTT.